This T cell receptor (delta chain) originates from a study of Vδ1+ human thymocytes. The sample holds a few counts of this clone. Its antigen is unknown. RNA was extracted from the cells and then reverse transcribed. CDR3 amplicons came from multiplex PCR with pooled V-gene forward and constant-region reverse primers. TCRdb reanalysed the multiplex PCR reads with CATT. The sample consists of about 58,000 delta-chain clones, about 16% of them appearing once. Broader study findings: Donors shared many TRG clonotypes but few TRD clonotypes. Highly polyclonal TRG and TRD repertoires with Gaussian CDR3 length distributions appeared in thymus.

Germline CDR1 TSWWSYY, CDR2 QGS. After removal of 2 bases from V and 0 bases from J, the junction contained 16 bases not matched to a gene. The CDR3 is 20 residues long. The receptor was derived from a girl younger than two who had congenital heart surgery. This rearrangement joins TRDV1 to TRDJ1, with 9 positions matching TRDD2. Input material: Vdelta1+ gamma-delta thymocytes from the thymus. Subset defined: FACS-sorted CD3+ TCRalphabeta- TCRVdelta1+ TCRVdelta2- thymocytes. This CDR3 reads CALGETFLQIWDRYTDKLIF. The CDR3 nucleotides are TGTGCTCTTGGGGAAACCTTCCTACAAATCTGGGATCGGTACACCGATAAACTCATCTTT.